Listed below are T cell receptor beta chains from one sample, sequenced in a study of blood T cell repertoires in COVID-19. Sequencing was performed with immunoSEQ multiplex PCR; in TCRdb, only in-frame clones are kept and a portion is missing. The repertoire holds around 250,000 clones, with approximately 88% as singletons. Sequencing was performed on PBMCs or T cells enriched from blood (not recorded which). The receptors come from a woman between 35 and 50 years old who had been exposed to COVID-19. Both conserved end residues are part of each CDR3.

len,j_gene,v_gene,CDR3aa
13,TRBJ1-4,TRBV30,CAWNREVGEKLFF
13,TRBJ1-2,TRBV11-2,CASSFRGLRGYTF
16,TRBJ2-6,TRBV21-1,CASSPRQVSGANVLTF
13,TRBJ2-5,TRBV28,CASSGEVQETQYF
14,TRBJ1-2,TRBV7-2,CASSWDRTNYGYTF
19,TRBJ2-3,TRBV4-2,CASSQRATGSGGSTDTQYF
17,TRBJ2-7,TRBV4-2,CASSQDVYGGRGYEQYF
14,TRBJ2-7,TRBV10-1,CASSESGQGGEQYF
16,TRBJ1-2,TRBV3-1/TRBV3-2,CASSQDASGGRYGYTF
15,TRBJ1-5,TRBV28,CASIDTGTGSQPQHF
17,TRBJ2-2,TRBV30,CAWSSIGGSWSTGELFF
13,TRBJ1-2,TRBV19,CASTQGNYYGYTF
14,TRBJ1-1,TRBV4-1,CASSFGPERTEAFF
15,TRBJ1-3,TRBV13,CASSPGTGSLNTIYF
17,TRBJ1-2,TRBV27,CASRPSGLPSPSHGYTF
15,TRBJ1-3,TRBV6-2/TRBV6-3,CASSYDGSGGNTIYF
17,TRBJ1-3,TRBV5-4,CASSLSLDRASGNTIYF